This TCR beta chain was profiled in a study of T cell changes during pregnancy in multiple sclerosis. Using immunoSEQ multiplex PCR, the repertoire was profiled, and TCRdb retains in-frame clones only, with some absent. The repertoire consists of over 90,000 clones, with approximately 95% occurring once and the leading ten covering 0.99%. Germline CDR1 and CDR2: LNHDA and SQIVND (reference sequence). V gave up 4 bases and J gave up 4 bases, with 22 bases separating them. This CDR3 contains 17 residues. This sequence joins TRBV19 and TRBJ1-2; TRBD1 is a possible D gene (6 bases). The material was peripheral blood, obtained after pregnancy. This TCR was recovered from a female donor with multiple sclerosis, enrolled in a pregnancy study. CDR3 loop: CASSNTGTSLGPYGYTF. CDR3 DNA sequence: TGTGCCAGTAGTAATACCGGGACATCCTTGGGGCCCTATGGCTACACCTTC.